This TCR beta chain was recorded in a study of blood T cell repertoires in COVID-19. Background on the study: Whether acute or convalescent, the COVID-19 samples came from the United States, Italy and Spain.

CDR1 LNHDA and CDR2 SQIVND come from the germline V gene (reference sequence). CDR3 size: 14 residues. V was clipped by 10 bases and J by 8 bases; unmatched bases: 8. This clone was counted a single time. Original handling: Reference gene primers were amplified, and this amplification served to estimate nucleated cell counts. Produced via immunoSEQ multiplex PCR; TCRdb's table is partial and in-frame only. From that table come the V and J calls and clone size; the DNA was used to work out D and trimming. This repertoire shows 100,000 or so clones, roughly nine tenths found once; its top ten account for roughly 17%.

The chain recombines TRBV19 with TRBJ1-4; 12 bases agree with TRBD1. The sequencing sample was made of peripheral blood. The source of this sequence is a man in his fifties or sixties with acute or convalescent COVID-19. This chain's CDR3 is CATEPGQGAEKLFF. CDR3 in DNA: TGTGCCACTGAGCCGGGACAGGGGGCGGAAAAACTGTTTTTT.